This passage covers 4 T cell receptor beta chains from one sample sequenced in a study of tissue T cells after allogeneic stem cell transplantation. Here immunoSEQ multiplex PCR was the method, and the copy in TCRdb shows in-frame clones only, minus some. The sample shows over 45,000 clones, approximately 70% of them seen only once. What was sequenced was sorted cells pooled from one or two spleens. Every receptor here comes from a pool of C57BL/6 mice in good health.

About this clone itself: Mouse names are used for the genes. The read finishes 1 residue shy of the CDR3 end, and the germline J gene is used to complete it. Other DNA sequences of this sample code for an identical CDR3. J is TRBJ1-4 and V is TRBV3; tentatively, D is TRBD1 (5 bases). The CDR3 extends over 15 amino acids. Germline V gene data show CDR1 as SNHLY and CDR2 as FYNGKV (reference sequence). With 5 bases removed from V and 0 bases from J, the gap between germline ends came to 10 bases. The covered CDR3 bases are TGTGCCAGCAGCCCCCGACAGATTTCCAACGAAAGATTATTT. Protein sequence: CASSPRQISNERLF. The CDR3 reads in full as CASSPRQISNERLFF.

This clone appeared a single time. Any gene name here is a mouse gene name. The CDR3 goes on 1 residue after the read ends, and that part is filled in from the germline J gene. The chain links TRBV13-2 to TRBJ2-4; tentative D call: TRBD2 (5 bases). The CDR3 runs 13 residues. V lost 2 bases and J 4 bases, leaving 8 bases between the germline ends. Germline-derived CDR1 and CDR2 are NNHNN and SYGAGS (reference sequence). The CDR3 protein is CASGETGKNTLYF. Partial CDR3 DNA: TGTGCCAGCGGTGAAACTGGAAAAAACACCTTGTAC.

Turning to this clone: The genes are named according to mouse. The observed sequence ends 1 residue before the CDR3 terminus, with the missing tail filled in from the germline J gene. The genes are TRBV13-1 and TRBJ1-3, with TRBD1 identical over 10 bases. Germline CDR1 NSHNY, CDR2 SYGAGN. After removal of 6 bases from V and 1 base from J, the junction contained 4 bases not matched to a gene. This CDR3 comprises 15 residues. The CDR3 bases that were read are TGTGCCAGCATGACAGGGGGCGGATCTGGAAATACGCTCTAT. It specifies CASMTGGGSGNTLY. The entire CDR3 protein reads CASMTGGGSGNTLYF.

For this clone: The gene names given are mouse names. The sequenced fragment ends 1 residue before the CDR3 boundary, so the rest is inferred from the germline J gene. The rearrangement uses TRBV3 and TRBJ1-2, with 7 bases that match TRBD1. The trim removed 1 base at V and 2 bases at J, leaving 4 bases unmatched. CDR3 length equals 15 residues. Germline values: CDR1 SNHLY, CDR2 FYNGKV (reference sequence). The CDR3 reads CASSLEGRGNSDYTF. CDR3 DNA (partial): TGTGCCAGCAGCTTAGAGGGCAGGGGGAACTCCGACTACACC.